The present TCR beta chain was sequenced within a study of regulatory T cells in long-lasting Graves disease. Points from the study as a whole: Lower TCR diversity characterized persistent Graves' patients relative to newly diagnosed patients. Persistent disease preferred TRBV28, TRBJ1-2 and TRBJ2-5.

Germline V gene data show CDR1 as MNHEY and CDR2 as SVGEGT. The ends were cut back, 8 bases at V and 0 bases at J, with 11 bases in the middle. This CDR3 region has 15 residues. The time point: persistent/refractory GD, antithyroid drugs over 5 years with positive TRAb. RNA extracted from PBMCs served as the sequencing template. HTBI primers from iRepertoire and Arm-PCR of CDR3 regions yielded the TCR beta libraries. TCRdb fed the multiplex PCR reads into MiXCR, producing one record per CDR3 protein. The sample consists of over 650,000 distinct CDR3 sequences, roughly 30% of them appearing once. Notes on this clonotype: Its antigen remains unknown.

This TCR was sampled from a female donor with Graves disease. The chain is built from TRBV6-2 or TRBV6-3 and TRBJ1-6; no reliable D call. The specimen was peripheral blood mononuclear cells (PBMCs), collected when the disease was refractory, from a patient treated with antithyroid drugs. The CDR3 DNA is TGTGCCAGCCTCGGAGAAGGCTCCTATAATTCACCCCTCCACTTT. Translated, it gives CASLGEGSYNSPLHF.